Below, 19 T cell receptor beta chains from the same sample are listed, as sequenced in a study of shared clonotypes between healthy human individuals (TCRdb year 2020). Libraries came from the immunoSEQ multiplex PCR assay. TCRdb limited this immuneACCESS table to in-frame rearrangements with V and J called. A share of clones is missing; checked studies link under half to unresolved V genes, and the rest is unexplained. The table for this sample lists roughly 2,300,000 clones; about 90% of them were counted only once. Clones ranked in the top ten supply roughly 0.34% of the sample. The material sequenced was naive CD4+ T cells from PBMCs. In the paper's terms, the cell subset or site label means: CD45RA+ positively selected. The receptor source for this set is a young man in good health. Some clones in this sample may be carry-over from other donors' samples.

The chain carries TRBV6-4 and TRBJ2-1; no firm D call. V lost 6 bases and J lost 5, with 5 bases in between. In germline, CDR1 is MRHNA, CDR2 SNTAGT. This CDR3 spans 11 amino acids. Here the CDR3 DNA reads TGTGCCAGCAGGGGCCACAATGAGCAGTTCTTC. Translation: CASRGHNEQFF.

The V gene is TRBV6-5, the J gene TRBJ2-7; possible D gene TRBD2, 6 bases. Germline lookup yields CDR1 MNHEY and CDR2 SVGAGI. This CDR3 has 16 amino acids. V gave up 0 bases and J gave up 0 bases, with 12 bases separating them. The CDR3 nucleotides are TGTGCCAGCAGTTACTCGAGCGGGTCGGTCTCCTACGAGCAGTACTTC. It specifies CASSYSSGSVSYEQYF.

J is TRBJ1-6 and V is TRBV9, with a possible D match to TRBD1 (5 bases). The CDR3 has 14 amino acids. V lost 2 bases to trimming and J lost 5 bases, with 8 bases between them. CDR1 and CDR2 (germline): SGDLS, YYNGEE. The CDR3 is CASSVTRDNSPLHF. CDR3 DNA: TGTGCCAGCAGCGTGACCAGGGATAATTCACCCCTCCACTTT.

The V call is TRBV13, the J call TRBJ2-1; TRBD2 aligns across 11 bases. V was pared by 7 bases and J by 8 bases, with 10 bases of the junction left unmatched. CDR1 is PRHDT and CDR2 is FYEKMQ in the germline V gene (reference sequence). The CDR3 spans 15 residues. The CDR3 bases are TGTGCCAGCACCTACCGACTAGCGGGACCATATGAGCAGTTCTTC. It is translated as CASTYRLAGPYEQFF.

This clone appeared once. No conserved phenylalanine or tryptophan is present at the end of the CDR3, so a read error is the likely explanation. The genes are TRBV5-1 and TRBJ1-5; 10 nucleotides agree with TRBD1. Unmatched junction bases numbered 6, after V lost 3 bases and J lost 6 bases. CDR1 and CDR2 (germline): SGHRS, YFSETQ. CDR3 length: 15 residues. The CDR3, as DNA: TGCGCCAGCAGCTGGGGGACAGGGGCTAGTCAGCCCCAGCATTCT. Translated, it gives CASSWGTGASQPQHS.

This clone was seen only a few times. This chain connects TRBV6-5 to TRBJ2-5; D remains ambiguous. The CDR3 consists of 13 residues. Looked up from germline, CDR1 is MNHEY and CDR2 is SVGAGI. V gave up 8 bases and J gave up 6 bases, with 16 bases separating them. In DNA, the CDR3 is TGTGCCAGCTCGAATGGCCGGTCGAAGACCCAGTACTTC. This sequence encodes CASSNGRSKTQYF.

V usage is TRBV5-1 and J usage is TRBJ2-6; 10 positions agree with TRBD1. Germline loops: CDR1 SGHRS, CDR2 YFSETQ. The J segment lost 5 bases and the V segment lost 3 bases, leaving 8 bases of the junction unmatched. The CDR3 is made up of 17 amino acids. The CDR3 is CASSSSRDRGWANVLTF. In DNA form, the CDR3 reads TGCGCCAGCAGCTCGTCCCGGGACAGGGGCTGGGCCAACGTCCTGACTTTC.

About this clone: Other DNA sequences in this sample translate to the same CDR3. The CDR3 nucleotides read TGTGCCAGCAGCTTACGGGGTAACACTGAAGCTTTCTTT. This encodes CASSLRGNTEAFF. V is TRBV7-9 and J is TRBJ1-1; unclear D gene. The CDR3 runs 13 residues. The germline gives CDR1 SEHNR, CDR2 FQNEAQ (reference sequence). Trimming took off 2 bases at V and 2 bases at J, with 6 bases between the two ends.

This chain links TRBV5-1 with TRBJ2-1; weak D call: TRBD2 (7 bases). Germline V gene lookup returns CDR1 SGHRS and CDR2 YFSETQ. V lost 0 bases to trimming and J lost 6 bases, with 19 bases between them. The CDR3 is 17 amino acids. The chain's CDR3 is CASSLGPRGAIGNEQFF. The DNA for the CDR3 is TGCGCCAGCAGCTTGGGACCCCGGGGGGCGATCGGCAATGAGCAGTTCTTC.

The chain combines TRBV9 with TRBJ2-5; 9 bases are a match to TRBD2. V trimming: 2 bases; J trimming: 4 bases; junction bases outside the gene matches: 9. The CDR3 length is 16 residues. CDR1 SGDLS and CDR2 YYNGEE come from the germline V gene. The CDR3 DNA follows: TGTGCCAGCAGCGTTTACCCAGCGGGAGGAGGAGAGACCCAGTACTTC. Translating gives CASSVYPAGGGETQYF.

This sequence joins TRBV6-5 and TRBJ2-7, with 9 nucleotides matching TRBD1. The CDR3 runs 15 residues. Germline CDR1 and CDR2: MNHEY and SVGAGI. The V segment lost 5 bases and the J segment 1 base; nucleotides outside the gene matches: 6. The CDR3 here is CASSLSGQGSYEQYF. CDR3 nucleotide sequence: TGTGCCAGCAGTCTCTCGGGACAGGGATCCTACGAGCAGTACTTC.

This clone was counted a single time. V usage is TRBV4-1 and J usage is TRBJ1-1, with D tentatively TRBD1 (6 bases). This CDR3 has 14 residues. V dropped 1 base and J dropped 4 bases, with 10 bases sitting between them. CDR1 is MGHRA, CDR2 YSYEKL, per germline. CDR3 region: CASSQVVGGTEAFF. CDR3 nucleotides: TGCGCCAGCAGCCAAGTTGTAGGGGGCACTGAAGCTTTCTTT.

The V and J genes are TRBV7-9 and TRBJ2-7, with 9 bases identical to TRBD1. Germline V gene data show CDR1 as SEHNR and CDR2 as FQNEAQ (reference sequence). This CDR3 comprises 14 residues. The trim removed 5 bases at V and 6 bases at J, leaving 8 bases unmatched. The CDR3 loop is CASSLGQGMREQYF. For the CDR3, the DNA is TGTGCCAGCAGCCTCGGACAGGGGATGCGCGAGCAGTACTTC.

The CDR3 is CASSLRTGGPNEKLFF. DNA for the CDR3: TGCGCCAGCAGCTTACGGACAGGGGGCCCTAATGAAAAACTGTTTTTT. This chain uses TRBV5-1 with TRBJ1-4; TRBD1 agrees at 11 bases. CDR1 SGHRS and CDR2 YFSETQ come from the germline V gene. Germline trimming cut 2 bases from V and 3 bases from J; bases unmatched to any gene: 3. This CDR3 contains 16 residues.

Written as DNA, the CDR3 is TGTGCCAGCAGCCCCCGGTCCGGGAAGTCGAGTGGCTACACCTTC. This sequence encodes CASSPRSGKSSGYTF. The rearrangement links TRBV13 to TRBJ1-2; D unclear. CDR1 is PRHDT, CDR2 FYEKMQ, per germline (reference sequence). The CDR3 loop spans 15 amino acids. V was cut by 5 bases and J by 7 bases, with 20 bases left in between.

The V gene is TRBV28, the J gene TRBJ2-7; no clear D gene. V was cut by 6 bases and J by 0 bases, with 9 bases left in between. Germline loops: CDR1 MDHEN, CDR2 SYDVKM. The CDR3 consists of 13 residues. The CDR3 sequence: CASSRKSSYEQYF. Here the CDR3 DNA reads TGTGCCAGCAGCCGGAAATCCTCCTACGAGCAGTACTTC.

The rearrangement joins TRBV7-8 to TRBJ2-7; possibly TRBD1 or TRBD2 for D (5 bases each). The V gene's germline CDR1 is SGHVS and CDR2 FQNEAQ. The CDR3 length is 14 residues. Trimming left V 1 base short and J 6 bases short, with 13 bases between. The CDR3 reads CASSLVGGNSEQYF. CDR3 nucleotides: TGTGCCAGCAGCTTAGTTGGGGGTAACAGCGAGCAGTACTTC.

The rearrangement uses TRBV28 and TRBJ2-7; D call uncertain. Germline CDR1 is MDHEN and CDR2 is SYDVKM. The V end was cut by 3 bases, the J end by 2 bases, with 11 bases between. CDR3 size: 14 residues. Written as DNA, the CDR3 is TGTGCCAGCAGTTTTGGCGGAGAGACCTACGAGCAGTACTTC. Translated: CASSFGGETYEQYF.

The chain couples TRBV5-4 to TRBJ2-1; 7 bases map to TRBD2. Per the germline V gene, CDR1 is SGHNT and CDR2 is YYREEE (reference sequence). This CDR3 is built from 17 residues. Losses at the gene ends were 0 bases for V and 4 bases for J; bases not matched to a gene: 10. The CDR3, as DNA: TGTGCCAGCAGCTTGGGGGGCGGGAGAGTTTATTACAATGAGCAGTTCTTC. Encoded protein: CASSLGGGRVYYNEQFF.